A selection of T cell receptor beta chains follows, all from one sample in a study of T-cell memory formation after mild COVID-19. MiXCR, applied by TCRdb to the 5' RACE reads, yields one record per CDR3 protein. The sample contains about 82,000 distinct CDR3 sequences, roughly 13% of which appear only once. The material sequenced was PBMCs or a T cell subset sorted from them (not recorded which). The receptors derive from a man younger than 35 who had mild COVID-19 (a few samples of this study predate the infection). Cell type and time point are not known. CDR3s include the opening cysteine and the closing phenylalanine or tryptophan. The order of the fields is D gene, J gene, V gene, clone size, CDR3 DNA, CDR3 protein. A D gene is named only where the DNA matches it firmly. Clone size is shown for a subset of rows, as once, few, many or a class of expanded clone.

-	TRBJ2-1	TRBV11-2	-	TGTGCCAGCAGCTTAGATCCAGGGGATGAGCAGTTCTTC	CASSLDPGDEQFF
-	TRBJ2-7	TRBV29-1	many	TGCAGCGTTGGACAGCCCAACGAGCAGTACTTC	CSVGQPNEQYF
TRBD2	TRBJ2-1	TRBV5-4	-	TGTGCCAGCAGCTTGGAAGGGACTACCCCGGGCAATGAGCAGTTCTTC	CASSLEGTTPGNEQFF
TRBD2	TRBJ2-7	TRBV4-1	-	TGCGCCAGCAGCCAAGGCAGCGGGGGGACCTACGAGCAGTACTTC	CASSQGSGGTYEQYF
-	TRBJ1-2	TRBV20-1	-	TGCAGTGCTAGCGTCCGGCGGAGTAACTATGGCTACACCTTC	CSASVRRSNYGYTF
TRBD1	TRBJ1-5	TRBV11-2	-	TGTGCCAGCAGCCCGACAGGGCTTGGGCAGCCCCAGCATTTT	CASSPTGLGQPQHF
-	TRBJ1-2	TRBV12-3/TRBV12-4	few	TGTGCCAGCAGCCCTACGGGAGGGAATGGCTACACCTTC	CASSPTGGNGYTF
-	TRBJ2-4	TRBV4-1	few	TGCGCCAGCAGCCAAGAAGGCTCCGGGAACATTCAGTACTTC	CASSQEGSGNIQYF
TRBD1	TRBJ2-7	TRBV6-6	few	TGTGCCAGCAGCCACAGGGGGTACGAGCAGTACTTC	CASSHRGYEQYF
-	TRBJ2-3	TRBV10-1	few	TGCGCCAGCAGTGAGACCCTCGAGCGGACATCCGGCACAGATACGCAGTATTTT	CASSETLERTSGTDTQYF
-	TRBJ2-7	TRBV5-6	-	TGTGCCAGCAGCTTGGCCAGCTCCTACGAGCAGTACTTC	CASSLASSYEQYF
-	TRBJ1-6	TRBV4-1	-	TGCGCCAGCAGCCAAGGCCCAGGGGAGGCTTCACCCCTCCACTTT	CASSQGPGEASPLHF
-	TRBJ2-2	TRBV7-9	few	TGTGCCAGCAGCGGAGGGGTAATAAACACCGGGGAGCTGTTTTTT	CASSGGVINTGELFF
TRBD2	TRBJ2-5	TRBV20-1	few	TGCAGTGCTAGAGCGTGGGGGGGGTACCAAGAGACCCAGTACTTC	CSARAWGGYQETQYF
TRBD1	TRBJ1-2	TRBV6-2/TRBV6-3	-	TGTGCCAGCAGTTTCCAGGGGGATGGTGGCTACACCTTC	CASSFQGDGGYTF
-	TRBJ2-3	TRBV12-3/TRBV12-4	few	TGTGCCAGCAGTGAGGGTCCAGATACGCAGTATTTT	CASSEGPDTQYF
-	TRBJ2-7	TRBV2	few	TGTGCCAGCGGGGGCGGGGTTACCTACGAGCAGTACTTC	CASGGGVTYEQYF
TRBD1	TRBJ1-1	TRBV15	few	TGTGCCACCAGAATTGGACAGGTCACTAGGGGAGCTTTCTTT	CATRIGQVTRGAFF
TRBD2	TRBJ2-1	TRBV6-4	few	TGTGCCAGCAGTGACTCAGGGACTAGCGCCTACAATGAGCAGTTCTTC	CASSDSGTSAYNEQFF
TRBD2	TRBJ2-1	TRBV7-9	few	TGTGCCAGCAGCTTTAGCGGGGCGAAGAATGAGCAGTTCTTC	CASSFSGAKNEQFF
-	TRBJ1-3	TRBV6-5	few	TGTGCCAGCAGTCCCCCGCCGGGTTCGGGAAACACCATATATTTT	CASSPPPGSGNTIYF
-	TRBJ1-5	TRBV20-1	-	TGCAGTGCTAGCGGAAAGATCGGACCAAGTGGCCTGAATCAGCCCCAGCATTTT	CSASGKIGPSGLNQPQHF
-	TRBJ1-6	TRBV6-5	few	TGTGCCAGCAGTTACTCGCACTGGAATTCACCCCTCCACTTT	CASSYSHWNSPLHF
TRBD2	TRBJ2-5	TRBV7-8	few	TGTGCCAGCACGGGGGGGGTGGAGACCCAGTACTTC	CASTGGVETQYF
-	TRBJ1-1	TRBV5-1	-	TGCGCCAGCAGGCCAAGACAGCTGAACACTGAAGCTTTCTTT	CASRPRQLNTEAFF
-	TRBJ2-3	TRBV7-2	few	TGTGCCAGCAGCTTAGTAAAAGTGTTCACAGATACGCAGTATTTT	CASSLVKVFTDTQYF
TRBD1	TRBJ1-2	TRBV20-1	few	TGCAGTGCTAGCGCGACAGGGTGGGGCTACACCTTC	CSASATGWGYTF